A single sample is the source of the 22 T cell receptor beta chains below, sequenced in a study of CD8+ T cells in alopecia areata. As the sequencing template, cDNA was produced by extracting RNA and reverse transcribing it. This table comes from immunoSEQ multiplex PCR, and its TCRdb copy is limited to in-frame clones, with some not included. The data hold about 200,000 clones, with more than 45% observed a single time. Treatment here: oral pan-JAK inhibitor, 5-10 mg twice daily. The sample in question was CD4+ T cells sorted from blood, obtained at week 24, from a patient treated with tofacitinib. These receptors all stem from a human donor with alopecia areata.

V is TRBV5-1 and J is TRBJ2-5; TRBD2 is a possible D gene (6 bases). The CDR3 spans 14 residues. Trimming stripped 4 bases from V and 5 bases from J, with 15 bases between. From germline, CDR1 is SGHRS and CDR2 YFSETQ. The CDR3 loop reads CASSRTGVQETQYF. The CDR3 coding sequence is TGCGCCAGCAGCCGGACGGGGGTACAGGAGACCCAGTACTTC.

The chain has TRBV19 and TRBJ1-1, with D unresolved. The V gene's germline CDR1 is LNHDA and CDR2 SQIVND (reference sequence). This CDR3 is 12 amino acids long. With 3 bases removed from V and 6 bases from J, the gap between germline ends came to 8 bases. CDR3 sequence reads: CASSILDAEAFF. CDR3 DNA sequence: TGTGCCAGTAGTATTTTAGATGCTGAAGCTTTCTTT.

This chain links TRBV11-2 with TRBJ2-2, with D hard to call. The CDR3 loop spans 14 amino acids. The germline CDR1 and CDR2 sequences are SGHAT and FQNNGV. V lost 3 bases, J lost 3 bases, and 8 bases lay in between. The CDR3 DNA reads as TGTGCCAGCAGCTTTCACAGTGACACCGGGGAGCTGTTTTTT. Encoded protein: CASSFHSDTGELFF.

CDR3: CASSLPGGVGYGYTF. The CDR3 region has the DNA TGTGCCAGCAGCTTGCCAGGGGGCGTGGGGTATGGCTACACCTTC. This chain uses TRBV5-6 with TRBJ1-2, with 8 bases aligning to TRBD1. The CDR3 is 15 residues long. Germline V lookup: CDR1 SGHDT, CDR2 YYEEEE. The ends lost 1 base at V and 5 bases at J; junction bases unmatched: 7. The full variable domain, in which reference TRBV5-6 and TRBJ1-2 provide the parts outside the CDR3, is DAGVTQSPTHLIKTRGQQVTLRCSPKSGHDTVSWYQQALGQGPQFIFQYYEEEERQRGNFPDRFSGHQFPNYSSELNVNALLLGDSALYLCASSLPGGVGYGYTFGSGTRLTVV.

J is TRBJ2-3 and V is TRBV9, with TRBD2 as a possible D gene (5 bases). Germline V gene lookup returns CDR1 SGDLS and CDR2 YYNGEE. This CDR3 is built from 16 residues. With 2 bases removed from V and 0 bases from J, the gap between germline ends came to 13 bases. The DNA of the CDR3 is TGTGCCAGCAGCGTTACGGGGATTGCAAGCACAGATACGCAGTATTTT. This gives the protein CASSVTGIASTDTQYF.

CDR3 in DNA: TGCGCCAGCAGCTTGGGTCCCGGGCCCGGGGCCAACGTCCTGACTTTC. This sequence encodes CASSLGPGPGANVLTF. The rearrangement joins TRBV5-1 to TRBJ2-6; D is undetermined. Trimming removed 0 bases from V and 4 bases from J, with 11 bases in between. Germline CDR1 reads SGHRS; CDR2 reads YFSETQ. The CDR3 has 16 residues.

There are a few counts of this clone. V gene TRBV4-2 combines with J gene TRBJ2-3, with 11 bases matching TRBD2. V was clipped by 3 bases and J by 4 bases; unmatched bases: 6. Germline-derived CDR1 and CDR2 are LGHNA and YNFKEQ. This CDR3 region has 16 residues. The CDR3 DNA reads as TGTGCCAGCAGCCAGGCTAGCGGGGGGCAATCAGATACGCAGTATTTT. This codes for CASSQASGGQSDTQYF.

This chain links TRBV7-8 with TRBJ2-7, with 12 positions matching TRBD1. The germline V gene encodes CDR1 SGHVS and CDR2 FQNEAQ. The CDR3 is 13 amino acids. Trimming at V came to 5 bases and at J to 7 bases, leaving 3 bases not matched to a gene. Written as DNA, the CDR3 is TGTGCCAGCAGCGGGGACAGGGGGCGAGAGCAGTACTTC. Translated: CASSGDRGREQYF.

This clone was counted between two and nine times. The gene calls are TRBV11-2 and TRBJ2-1, with D unresolved. The germline V and J ends were trimmed by 1 base and 5 bases, with 6 bases remaining between them. This CDR3 has 13 residues. Germline CDR1 and CDR2: SGHAT and FQNNGV. DNA of the CDR3: TGTGCCAGCAGCTTAGTGTCAGACAATGAGCAGTTCTTC. Translated, it gives CASSLVSDNEQFF.

This clone was observed a few times. The chain carries TRBV29-1 and TRBJ1-3; no definite D call. The CDR3 runs to 13 residues. The germline V gene encodes CDR1 SQVTM and CDR2 ANQGSEA. Trimming shortened V by 6 bases and J by 3 bases, and 12 bases separated the two germline ends. The DNA for the CDR3 is TGCAGCGTCAAACCGGGAGGTGGAAACACCATATATTTT. It yields the protein CSVKPGGGNTIYF.

The chain employs TRBV29-1 and TRBJ1-2; TRBD1 aligns across 7 bases. CDR3 length: 12 residues. The trim removed 7 bases at V and 3 bases at J, leaving 5 bases unmatched. CDR1 is SQVTM, CDR2 ANQGSEA, per germline. CDR3 nucleotides: TGCAGCGGCAAAACAGGGGACTATGGCTACACCTTC. Translation: CSGKTGDYGYTF.

This clone was recorded a few times. This rearrangement joins TRBV7-6 to TRBJ1-6; D is uncertain. The length of the CDR3 is 13 residues. V dropped 1 base and J dropped 7 bases, with 5 bases sitting between them. Germline V gene lookup returns CDR1 SGHVS and CDR2 FNYEAQ. The CDR3 coding sequence is TGTGCCAGCAGCTTAGGGTTAAATTCACCCCTCCACTTT. This sequence encodes CASSLGLNSPLHF.

This clone was recorded many times. The rearrangement uses TRBV14 and TRBJ2-1; 9 bases are shared with TRBD1. CDR1 and CDR2 from the germline V gene are SGHDN and FVKESK. The CDR3 totals 15 residues. Trimming took 6 bases from V and 4 from J; bases not matched to a gene: 7. The CDR3 is CASSESGTGYNEQFF. The CDR3, as DNA: TGTGCCAGCAGTGAATCCGGGACAGGGTACAATGAGCAGTTCTTC.

As to this clone: The likely explanation is a read error, given a far larger clone one base away. The sample carries other DNA sequences with the same CDR3. The chain joins TRBV5-1 to TRBJ2-7; tentatively, D is TRBD1 or TRBD2 (6 bases each). Germline assignment: CDR1 SGHRS and CDR2 YFSETQ. V was cut by 2 bases and J by 4 bases, with 16 bases left in between. The CDR3 covers 15 residues. Written as DNA, the CDR3 is TGCGCCAGCAGCTTACCGGGGGCGCAAGGATACGAGCAGTACTTC. Its translation: CASSLPGAQGYEQYF.

This clone has more than one count but fewer than ten. This chain links TRBV29-1 with TRBJ2-3; a weak D match, TRBD2 (6 bases). The CDR3 contains 13 residues. Germline V gene sequence: CDR1 SQVTM, CDR2 ANQGSEA. V was pared by 7 bases and J by 2 bases, with 13 bases between. The CDR3 DNA reads TGCAGCGCCCGGGACTCGTACACAGATACGCAGTATTTT. This gives the protein CSARDSYTDTQYF.

The chain is built from TRBV19 and TRBJ2-3; TRBD2 might be the D (6 bases). CDR1 is LNHDA and CDR2 is SQIVND in the germline V gene (reference sequence). V gave up 6 bases and J gave up 0 bases, with 10 bases separating them. The CDR3 sequence is 14 residues long. CDR3: CASRDGGSTDTQYF. CDR3 sequence (DNA): TGTGCCAGTAGGGACGGAGGGAGCACAGATACGCAGTATTTT.

The J gene is TRBJ2-5, the V gene TRBV30; D is possibly TRBD2 (6 bases). The V gene lost 0 bases and the J gene lost 3 bases, with 11 bases spanning the gap. The germline V gene has CDR1 GTSNPN and CDR2 SVGIG (reference sequence). The CDR3 has 14 residues. DNA of the CDR3: TGTGCCTGGAGTGTAAGGCCGGGGGAAGAGACCCAGTACTTC. The encoded protein is CAWSVRPGEETQYF.

V and J are TRBV15 and TRBJ2-5; TRBD2 aligns across 8 bases. Germline CDR1 is LNHNV and CDR2 is YYDKDF (reference sequence). The CDR3 covers 15 residues. After removal of 0 bases from V and 4 bases from J, the junction contained 4 bases not matched to a gene. The CDR3 bases are TGTGCCACCAGCAGAGATACGGGAGGGCGAGAGACCCAGTACTTC. Protein product: CATSRDTGGRETQYF. Together with reference TRBV15 and TRBJ2-5, the CDR3 gives the full variable domain: DAMVIQNPRYQVTQFGKPVTLSCSQTLNHNVMYWYQQKSSQAPKLLFHYYDKDFNNEADTPDNFQSRRPNTSFCFLDIRSPGLGDTAMYLCATSRDTGGRETQYFGPGTRLLVL.

CDR3 coding DNA: TGTGCCAGCAGCTTAGTGCAGGGGTCCCCCGGGGAGCTGTTTTTT. It specifies CASSLVQGSPGELFF. V is TRBV7-8 and J is TRBJ2-2; TRBD1 is a possible D gene (6 bases). The V and J ends lost 1 base and 6 bases respectively, with 12 bases between them. The CDR3 consists of 15 residues. Germline CDR1 is SGHVS and CDR2 is FQNEAQ.

The chain employs TRBV30 and TRBJ2-3, with TRBD1 as a possible D gene (5 bases). The CDR3 has 14 amino acids. Trimming cost V 3 bases and J 3 bases, with 13 bases left between them. Germline CDR1 and CDR2: GTSNPN and SVGIG (reference sequence). The DNA for the CDR3 is TGTGCCTGGAGCCCGAGACAGATTACAGATACGCAGTATTTT. It is translated as CAWSPRQITDTQYF.

The rearrangement links TRBV5-1 to TRBJ1-5; tentative D call: TRBD1 (6 bases). Trimming cost V 4 bases and J 2 bases, with 16 bases left between them. Germline loops: CDR1 SGHRS, CDR2 YFSETQ. CDR3 length: 16 amino acids. In DNA, the CDR3 is TGCGCCAGCAGCCCAACCCCACAGGGCGGCAATCAGCCCCAGCATTTT. Its translation: CASSPTPQGGNQPQHF.

The chain employs TRBV7-9 and TRBJ2-2; no reliable D call. V was shortened by 6 bases and J by 1 base, with 18 bases between the two germline ends. The CDR3 extends over 17 amino acids. Per germline, CDR1 SEHNR and CDR2 FQNEAQ (reference sequence). The CDR3 protein is CASSWMMGNRNTGELFF. DNA for the CDR3: TGTGCCAGCAGTTGGATGATGGGGAATCGGAACACCGGGGAGCTGTTTTTT.